This TCR beta chain was captured in a study of shared clonotypes between healthy human individuals. Study results and limitations: The sharing of around 5% of naive CD4 clonotypes was seen across a handful of donors.

With regard to this clone: As yet, its antigen is unknown.

J was trimmed by 2 bases and V by 0 bases; bases with no gene match: 4. CDR1 is LNHDA, CDR2 SQIVND, per germline (reference sequence). The CDR3 has 16 amino acids. The method was immunoSEQ multiplex PCR; TCRdb's version includes in-frame clones alone and lacks a portion of them. The table records over a million clones, roughly 96% of them present only once. The sample taken for sequencing was naive CD4+ T cells sorted from blood. Documented subset: CD45RA+ positively selected. This sequence originates from a man between 25 and 39 years old in good health. This rearrangement joins TRBV19 to TRBJ1-2; 9 positions match TRBD1. The CDR3 here is CASSIEVGTGNYGYTF. Here the CDR3 DNA reads TGTGCCAGTAGTATAGAGGTCGGGACAGGGAACTATGGCTACACCTTC.